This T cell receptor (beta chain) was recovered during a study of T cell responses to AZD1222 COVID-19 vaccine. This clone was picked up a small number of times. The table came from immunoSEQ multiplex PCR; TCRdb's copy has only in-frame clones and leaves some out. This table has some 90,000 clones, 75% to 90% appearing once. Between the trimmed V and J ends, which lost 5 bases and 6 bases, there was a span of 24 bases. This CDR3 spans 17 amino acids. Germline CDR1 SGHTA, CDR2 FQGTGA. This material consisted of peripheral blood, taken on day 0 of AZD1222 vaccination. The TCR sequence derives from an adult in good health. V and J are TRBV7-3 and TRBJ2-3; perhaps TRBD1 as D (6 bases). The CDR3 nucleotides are TGTGCCAGCAGCCAGCCTCGTTTGGGGGCCTCGGGGGATACGCAGTATTTT. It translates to CASSQPRLGASGDTQYF.